The TCR beta chain described here comes from a study of graft-versus-host responses after intestinal transplantation. Study information: Grafts that recipients had were multivisceral, liver-intestinal, or isolated intestinal transplants. Tacrolimus and steroids were given for around three years to all recipients after anti-thymocyte globulin induction.

General study points: Marrow from the recipient contained GvH clones, some of which had appeared first in ileum or blood. Peak levels of circulating GvH clones tracked with early post-transplant HvG declines.

Generated by immunoSEQ multiplex PCR, the TCRdb table keeps only in-frame clones and is missing some. The sample comprises almost 4,000 clones, roughly 43% of which are singletons, and about 6.4% rests with the top ten. This clone is categorized as medium-sized. Plating combined some 200,000 CFSE-labeled responder cells with some 200,000 irradiated, violet-dye-labeled stimulator cells. The sample in question was alloreactive CD8+ T cells from a mixed lymphocyte reaction culture, obtained before transplantation. Subset of the sample: CFSE-low proliferating T cells sorted from roughly six-day pre-transplant mixed lymphocyte reaction (GvH or HvG direction). The clonotype comes from a human patient who was an organ donor for intestinal transplantation.

Here the CDR3 DNA reads TGCGCCAGCAGCTTGGACAGGGGTATCCAGGACACAGATACGCAGTATTTT. Protein: CASSLDRGIQDTDTQYF. The V and J genes are TRBV5-1 and TRBJ2-3; 7 nucleotides match TRBD1. The germline CDR1 and CDR2 sequences are SGHRS and YFSETQ. After removal of 0 bases from V and 2 bases from J, the junction contained 9 bases not matched to a gene. The CDR3 totals 17 residues.